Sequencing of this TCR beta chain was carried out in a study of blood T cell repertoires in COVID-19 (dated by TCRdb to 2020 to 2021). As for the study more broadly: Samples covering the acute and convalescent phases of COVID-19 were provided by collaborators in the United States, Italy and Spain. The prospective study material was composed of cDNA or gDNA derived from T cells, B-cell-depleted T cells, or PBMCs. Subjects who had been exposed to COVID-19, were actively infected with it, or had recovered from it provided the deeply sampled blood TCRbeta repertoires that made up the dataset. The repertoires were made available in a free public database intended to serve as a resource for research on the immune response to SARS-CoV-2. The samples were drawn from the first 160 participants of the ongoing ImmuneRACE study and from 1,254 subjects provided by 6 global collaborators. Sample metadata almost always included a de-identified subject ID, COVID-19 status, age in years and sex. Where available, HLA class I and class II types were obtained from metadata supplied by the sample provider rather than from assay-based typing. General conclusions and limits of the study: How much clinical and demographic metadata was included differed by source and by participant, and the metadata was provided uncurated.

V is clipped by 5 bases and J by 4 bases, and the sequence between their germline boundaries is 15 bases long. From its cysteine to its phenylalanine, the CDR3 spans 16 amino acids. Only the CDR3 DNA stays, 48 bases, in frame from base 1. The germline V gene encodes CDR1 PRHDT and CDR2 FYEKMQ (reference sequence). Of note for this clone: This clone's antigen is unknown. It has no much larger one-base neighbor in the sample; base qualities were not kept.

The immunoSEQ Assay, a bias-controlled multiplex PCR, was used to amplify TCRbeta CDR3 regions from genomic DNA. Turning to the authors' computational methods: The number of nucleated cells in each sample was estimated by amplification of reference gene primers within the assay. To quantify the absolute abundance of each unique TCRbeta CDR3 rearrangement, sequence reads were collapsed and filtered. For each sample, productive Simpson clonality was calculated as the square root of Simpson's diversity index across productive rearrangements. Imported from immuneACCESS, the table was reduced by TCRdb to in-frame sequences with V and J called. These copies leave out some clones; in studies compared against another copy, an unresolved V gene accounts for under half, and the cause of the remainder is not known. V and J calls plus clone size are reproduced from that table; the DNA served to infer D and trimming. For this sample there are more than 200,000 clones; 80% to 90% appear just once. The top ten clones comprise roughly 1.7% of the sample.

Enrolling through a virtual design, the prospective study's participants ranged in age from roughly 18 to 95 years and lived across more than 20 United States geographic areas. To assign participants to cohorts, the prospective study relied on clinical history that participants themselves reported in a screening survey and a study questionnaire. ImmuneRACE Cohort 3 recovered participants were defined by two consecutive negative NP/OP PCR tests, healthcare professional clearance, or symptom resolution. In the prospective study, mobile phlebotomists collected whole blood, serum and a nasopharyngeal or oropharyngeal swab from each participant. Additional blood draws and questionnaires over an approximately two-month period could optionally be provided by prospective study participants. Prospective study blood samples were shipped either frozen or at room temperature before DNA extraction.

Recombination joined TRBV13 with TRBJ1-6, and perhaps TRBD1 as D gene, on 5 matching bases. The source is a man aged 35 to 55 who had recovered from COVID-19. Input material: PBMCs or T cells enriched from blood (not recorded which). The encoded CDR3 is CASSLSWGDYNSPLHF. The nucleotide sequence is TGTGCCAGCAGCCTAAGTTGGGGGGATTATAATTCACCCCTCCACTTT.